A selection of T cell receptor beta chains follows, all from one sample in a study of OX40 agonist ivuxolimab in advanced cancers. Produced via immunoSEQ multiplex PCR; TCRdb's table is partial and in-frame only. The sample holds roughly 61,000 clones, 70% to 90% seen once. Sample: CD4+ or CD8+ T cells sorted from blood, taken in a trial of the OX40 agonist ivuxolimab. These receptors originate from an adult with an advanced solid tumor such as melanoma, head and neck, liver or kidney cancer. The CDR3 runs from the conserved cysteine through the conserved F or W. A D gene is named only where the DNA matches it firmly. Clone size is shown for a subset of rows, as once, few, many or a class of expanded clone.

v_gene: TRBV19
j_gene: TRBJ2-3
abundance: .
d_gene: TRBD1
CDR3nt: TGTGCCAGTTCTACAGGGGTTAGGGGCACAGATACGCAGTATTTT
CDR3aa: CASSTGVRGTDTQYF

v_gene: TRBV5-1
j_gene: TRBJ1-2
abundance: once
d_gene: .
CDR3nt: TGCGCCAGCAGCTTAAGACAGGATCCAGGTAGTGGCTACACCTTC
CDR3aa: CASSLRQDPGSGYTF

v_gene: TRBV7-9
j_gene: TRBJ1-1
abundance: .
d_gene: TRBD1
CDR3nt: TGTGCCAGCATTCGGACAGGGGGTAGCACTGAAGCTTTCTTT
CDR3aa: CASIRTGGSTEAFF

v_gene: TRBV7-2
j_gene: TRBJ2-1
abundance: .
d_gene: .
CDR3nt: TGTGCCAGCAGCTTTGGATCCCGGGAGGAGCAGTTCTTC
CDR3aa: CASSFGSREEQFF

v_gene: TRBV6-5
j_gene: TRBJ1-4
abundance: .
d_gene: .
CDR3nt: TGTGCCAGCAGAGACCCTGGGGTTGAAAAACTGTTTTTT
CDR3aa: CASRDPGVEKLFF

v_gene: TRBV7-3
j_gene: TRBJ2-1
abundance: .
d_gene: .
CDR3nt: TGTGCCAGCAGCACTTCAAGAAGCTCCTACAATGAGCAGTTCTTC
CDR3aa: CASSTSRSSYNEQFF

v_gene: TRBV5-6
j_gene: TRBJ2-1
abundance: .
d_gene: .
CDR3nt: TGTGCCAGCAGCCCACTCTATTACAATGAGCAGTTCTTC
CDR3aa: CASSPLYYNEQFF

v_gene: TRBV10-3
j_gene: TRBJ1-1
abundance: .
d_gene: TRBD1
CDR3nt: TGTGCCATCACCCCGACAGGGGCTACAAATGAAGCTTTCTTT
CDR3aa: CAITPTGATNEAFF

v_gene: TRBV4-3
j_gene: TRBJ1-5
abundance: .
d_gene: .
CDR3nt: TGCGCCAGCAGCCAAGATCCGGCACCGCTCAATCAGCCCCAGCATTTT
CDR3aa: CASSQDPAPLNQPQHF

v_gene: TRBV6-4
j_gene: TRBJ2-6
abundance: .
d_gene: .
CDR3nt: TGTGCCAGCAGAATCGGACGGGGGATCTCTGGGGCCAACGTCCTGACTTTC
CDR3aa: CASRIGRGISGANVLTF

v_gene: TRBV4-2
j_gene: TRBJ1-1
abundance: .
d_gene: TRBD1
CDR3nt: TGTGCCAGCAGCCAACTGGGACAGGGGGCCGACACTGAAGCTTTCTTT
CDR3aa: CASSQLGQGADTEAFF

v_gene: TRBV27
j_gene: TRBJ1-6
abundance: few
d_gene: .
CDR3nt: TGTGCCAGCAAGGGAAGACCAGGGTATAATTCACCCCTCCACTTT
CDR3aa: CASKGRPGYNSPLHF

v_gene: TRBV11-1
j_gene: TRBJ2-7
abundance: few
d_gene: TRBD2
CDR3nt: TGTGCCAGCGGACTAGCGGGGTCCTACGAGCAGTACTTC
CDR3aa: CASGLAGSYEQYF

v_gene: TRBV5-1
j_gene: TRBJ1-3
abundance: .
d_gene: .
CDR3nt: TGCGCCAGCAGCTTGGAAGGTTTTGGCACCATATATTTT
CDR3aa: CASSLEGFGTIYF

v_gene: TRBV5-6
j_gene: TRBJ1-3
abundance: once
d_gene: .
CDR3nt: TGTGCCAGCAGCTGGGGGGAGCCGAGCTCTGGAAACACCATATATTTT
CDR3aa: CASSWGEPSSGNTIYF

v_gene: TRBV11-2
j_gene: TRBJ1-2
abundance: .
d_gene: .
CDR3nt: TGTGCCAGCAGCTCGACGATTGGCTACACCTTC
CDR3aa: CASSSTIGYTF

v_gene: TRBV28
j_gene: TRBJ2-5
abundance: .
d_gene: .
CDR3nt: TGTGCCAGCAGTCCCAAACGGTCCTTGGGAGAGACCCAGTACTTC
CDR3aa: CASSPKRSLGETQYF

v_gene: TRBV7-2
j_gene: TRBJ2-7
abundance: .
d_gene: TRBD1
CDR3nt: TGTGCCAGCAGCTTTGCCGGACAGGGGGCAAAGGGCTACGAGCAGTACTTC
CDR3aa: CASSFAGQGAKGYEQYF

v_gene: TRBV4-3
j_gene: TRBJ2-1
abundance: .
d_gene: .
CDR3nt: TGCGCCAGCAGCCAAGCGTGGGACTCCTACAATGAGCAGTTCTTC
CDR3aa: CASSQAWDSYNEQFF

v_gene: TRBV28
j_gene: TRBJ1-1
abundance: .
d_gene: TRBD1
CDR3nt: TGTGCCAGCATACTCTCAGGGGGTGGCACTGAAGCTTTCTTT
CDR3aa: CASILSGGGTEAFF

v_gene: TRBV18
j_gene: TRBJ2-7
abundance: .
d_gene: .
CDR3nt: TGTTCTACAGGGATAATCTCCTACGAGCAGTACTTC
CDR3aa: CSTGIISYEQYF

v_gene: TRBV5-1
j_gene: TRBJ2-2
abundance: .
d_gene: .
CDR3nt: TGCGCCAGCAGCTTGGGACAGGGAGGGACCGGGGAGCTGTTTTTT
CDR3aa: CASSLGQGGTGELFF

v_gene: TRBV28
j_gene: TRBJ1-1
abundance: .
d_gene: TRBD1
CDR3nt: TGTGCCAGCAGTTTATCTTGGGACAGGGGGCTCGGAGCGCCGAATATGAACACTGAAGCTTTCTTT
CDR3aa: CASSLSWDRGLGAPNMNTEAFF

v_gene: TRBV30
j_gene: TRBJ1-6
abundance: .
d_gene: TRBD1
CDR3nt: TGTGCCTGGACCCGACAGGGATGGTCCTATAATTCACCCCTCCACTTT
CDR3aa: CAWTRQGWSYNSPLHF

v_gene: TRBV15
j_gene: TRBJ1-5
abundance: .
d_gene: .
CDR3nt: TGTGCCACCAGCAGAGATCATGGGCCGAATCAGCCCCAGCATTTT
CDR3aa: CATSRDHGPNQPQHF

v_gene: TRBV7-9
j_gene: TRBJ2-3
abundance: .
d_gene: TRBD2
CDR3nt: TGTGCCAGCAGCTTTCTGGCTAGCGGGGGGGCAGATACGCAGTATTTT
CDR3aa: CASSFLASGGADTQYF

v_gene: TRBV5-1
j_gene: TRBJ1-2
abundance: .
d_gene: TRBD1
CDR3nt: TGCGCCAGCAGCTTGGGAGGCAGGGGGTCCTCTGGCTACACCTTC
CDR3aa: CASSLGGRGSSGYTF

v_gene: TRBV6-5
j_gene: TRBJ2-7
abundance: .
d_gene: .
CDR3nt: TGTGCCAGCAGTTACCCACAGAGCTACGAGCAGTACTTC
CDR3aa: CASSYPQSYEQYF

v_gene: TRBV11-2
j_gene: TRBJ2-7
abundance: .
d_gene: .
CDR3nt: TGTGCCAGCAGCTTAGATTGGGTTGTCAATGAGCAGTACTTC
CDR3aa: CASSLDWVVNEQYF

v_gene: TRBV2
j_gene: TRBJ2-1
abundance: once
d_gene: .
CDR3nt: TGTGCCACCAGCCCGGGGGACTACAATGAGCAGTTCTTC
CDR3aa: CATSPGDYNEQFF

v_gene: TRBV5-1
j_gene: TRBJ1-1
abundance: .
d_gene: TRBD1
CDR3nt: TGCGCCAGCAGCTGGGGGTCGACAGGGGTGAACACTGAAGCTTTCTTT
CDR3aa: CASSWGSTGVNTEAFF

v_gene: TRBV5-4
j_gene: TRBJ1-6
abundance: .
d_gene: .
CDR3nt: TGTGCCAGCAGCTTGGGGAGCAGGGGCGCTTCCTATAATTCACCCCTCCACTTT
CDR3aa: CASSLGSRGASYNSPLHF

v_gene: TRBV28
j_gene: TRBJ1-6
abundance: .
d_gene: .
CDR3nt: TGTGCCAGCAGTTTGTTAGAGGGCTCCTATAATTCACCCCTCCACTTT
CDR3aa: CASSLLEGSYNSPLHF

v_gene: TRBV15
j_gene: TRBJ2-5
abundance: few
d_gene: TRBD2
CDR3nt: TGTGCCACCAGCACCGCACTAGCGGGAGGAGAAGAGACCCAGTACTTC
CDR3aa: CATSTALAGGEETQYF

v_gene: TRBV7-2
j_gene: TRBJ2-3
abundance: .
d_gene: .
CDR3nt: TGTGCCAGCGGCTTAGGGGCCGTCACAGATACGCAGTATTTT
CDR3aa: CASGLGAVTDTQYF

v_gene: TRBV4-3
j_gene: TRBJ1-5
abundance: .
d_gene: .
CDR3nt: TGCGCCAGCAGCCAAGATTGGGGGGCTTTCAATCAGCCCCAGCATTTT
CDR3aa: CASSQDWGAFNQPQHF

v_gene: TRBV12-5
j_gene: TRBJ2-2
abundance: .
d_gene: .
CDR3nt: TGTGCTAGTGGTTTGGTACTAGGGGCAGGGTCGAACACCGGGGAGCTGTTTTTT
CDR3aa: CASGLVLGAGSNTGELFF

v_gene: TRBV7-8
j_gene: TRBJ1-3
abundance: few
d_gene: .
CDR3nt: TGTGCCAGCAGCTTAGTGGAGGGAGGTTTTCGAAACACCATATATTTT
CDR3aa: CASSLVEGGFRNTIYF

v_gene: TRBV27
j_gene: TRBJ2-2
abundance: .
d_gene: TRBD2
CDR3nt: TGTGCCAACCCGAACGGACTAGCGGGAGGCACGAACACCGGGGAGCTGTTTTTT
CDR3aa: CANPNGLAGGTNTGELFF

v_gene: TRBV21-1
j_gene: TRBJ2-7
abundance: few
d_gene: .
CDR3nt: TGTGCCAGCACCAGTCTGGGGGCGACCTACGAGCAGTACTTC
CDR3aa: CASTSLGATYEQYF

v_gene: TRBV7-2
j_gene: TRBJ2-1
abundance: few
d_gene: TRBD2
CDR3nt: TGTGCCAGCAGCTCCTCGAGCGGGAGTTTCTACAATGAGCAGTTCTTC
CDR3aa: CASSSSSGSFYNEQFF

v_gene: TRBV11-2
j_gene: TRBJ2-1
abundance: .
d_gene: TRBD2
CDR3nt: TGTGCCAGCAGCATTACCTCAGGCGGGAGGGCATCCTACAATGAGCAGTTCTTC
CDR3aa: CASSITSGGRASYNEQFF

v_gene: TRBV5-1
j_gene: TRBJ2-5
abundance: .
d_gene: .
CDR3nt: TGCGCCAGCAGCAATTCACAGGGAGGCACCGGGGAGACCCAGTACTTC
CDR3aa: CASSNSQGGTGETQYF

v_gene: TRBV6-5
j_gene: TRBJ1-2
abundance: .
d_gene: TRBD1
CDR3nt: TGTGCCAGCAGTTACGAAGGACAGGGGTGGAATGGCTACACCTTC
CDR3aa: CASSYEGQGWNGYTF

v_gene: TRBV14
j_gene: TRBJ2-1
abundance: once
d_gene: .
CDR3nt: TGTGCCAGCAGCCAAGGGAAAGCGATCTCCTACAATGAGCAGTTCTTC
CDR3aa: CASSQGKAISYNEQFF

v_gene: TRBV2
j_gene: TRBJ2-7
abundance: .
d_gene: .
CDR3nt: TGTGCCAGCAGTGAAAGGTACGAGCAGTACTTC
CDR3aa: CASSERYEQYF

v_gene: TRBV28
j_gene: TRBJ1-1
abundance: .
d_gene: TRBD1
CDR3nt: TGTGCCAGCAGGACAGGGGGCCACACTGAAGCTTTCTTT
CDR3aa: CASRTGGHTEAFF

v_gene: TRBV5-1
j_gene: TRBJ2-5
abundance: .
d_gene: TRBD1
CDR3nt: TGCGCCAGCACCCTGGGGGGAAACAGGGGGTCGGAGACCCAGTACTTC
CDR3aa: CASTLGGNRGSETQYF

v_gene: TRBV9
j_gene: TRBJ1-6
abundance: .
d_gene: .
CDR3nt: TGTGCCAGCAGCGTAGAGGGCAACAGTTCACCCCTCCACTTT
CDR3aa: CASSVEGNSSPLHF

v_gene: TRBV19
j_gene: TRBJ1-5
abundance: .
d_gene: .
CDR3nt: TGTGCCAGTAGTATAGAGGCAGGGACACCTTATAGCAATCAGCCCCAGCATTTT
CDR3aa: CASSIEAGTPYSNQPQHF

v_gene: TRBV5-5
j_gene: TRBJ1-1
abundance: .
d_gene: TRBD1
CDR3nt: TGTGCCAGCAGCTTGAGTTTGACAGGGGCGCGAGGGAACACTGAAGCTTTCTTT
CDR3aa: CASSLSLTGARGNTEAFF

v_gene: TRBV5-6
j_gene: TRBJ2-2
abundance: .
d_gene: TRBD2
CDR3nt: TGTGCCAGCAGCTTGGACTCTAGCGGTCGTAGGTCCGGGGAGCTGTTTTTT
CDR3aa: CASSLDSSGRRSGELFF

v_gene: TRBV6-6
j_gene: TRBJ1-2
abundance: .
d_gene: .
CDR3nt: TGTGCCAGCAGCACTCCGGACAGCGGCTATGGCTACACCTTC
CDR3aa: CASSTPDSGYGYTF

v_gene: TRBV7-2
j_gene: TRBJ1-6
abundance: few
d_gene: .
CDR3nt: TGTGCCAGCAGCCTTAAAAGGGATAATTCACCCCTCCACTTT
CDR3aa: CASSLKRDNSPLHF

v_gene: TRBV11-2
j_gene: TRBJ2-5
abundance: .
d_gene: .
CDR3nt: TGTGCCAGCATGCAGACTGGGCGGGAGACCCAGTACTTC
CDR3aa: CASMQTGRETQYF

v_gene: TRBV4-2
j_gene: TRBJ1-2
abundance: once
d_gene: .
CDR3nt: TGTGCCAGCAGTCCTCTCCGGGACTCCTATGGCTACACCTTC
CDR3aa: CASSPLRDSYGYTF

v_gene: TRBV5-6
j_gene: TRBJ2-7
abundance: .
d_gene: TRBD2
CDR3nt: TGTGCCAGCAGCTCTTACCCGGGACTAGCGGGAGGCCCCTCCTACGAGCAGTACTTC
CDR3aa: CASSSYPGLAGGPSYEQYF